This TCR beta chain is from a study of cytomegalovirus exposure and HLA in healthy donors. Study-level points and caveats: Researchers counted roughly 150 TCR beta chains as cytomegalovirus-associated. It was only CMV serostatus that was available as immune exposure information. TCR sequences were mostly rare, though some public TCRs occurred in many donors.

The PCR contained 60 Vbeta and 13 Jbeta primers. Assay: immunoSEQ multiplex PCR; the TCRdb copy retains only in-frame clones and omits some. The repertoire holds roughly 180,000 clones, with around four fifths as singletons. In regard to this clone: Its specificity is unknown.

The specimen sequenced was PBMCs. This sequence was found in a man under 40 in good health and CMV-seronegative.

CDR3 bases: TGTGCCAGCAGCATACAAGTATCTGGGGCCAACGTCCTGACTTTC. It codes for CASSIQVSGANVLTF. The chain couples TRBV9 to TRBJ2-6; no definite D call. Trimming took off 4 bases at V and 1 base at J, with 9 bases between the two ends. CDR1 is SGDLS, CDR2 YYNGEE, per germline. The CDR3 is 15 residues long. The variable domain in full, with the rest retrieved from reference TRBV9 and TRBJ2-6, is DSGVTQTPKHLITATGQRVTLRCSPRSGDLSVYWYQQSLDQGLQFLIQYYNGEERAKGNILERFSAQQFPDLHSELNLSSLELGDSALYFCASSIQVSGANVLTFGAGSRLTVL.